The sequence of this T cell receptor beta chain was determined in a study of cytomegalovirus exposure and HLA in healthy donors (dated by TCRdb to about 2017). About the study as a whole: According to an earlier analysis of around 600 of the donors, roughly 180 million T cells yielded approximately 120 million unique TCR beta sequences and 276 Gb of sequence data. In an earlier analysis of 550 to 700 of the donors, high-throughput TCR beta sequencing was used to judge whether each TCR beta V gene segment behaved as functional or pseudogenic. A separate validation cohort of more than 100 different subjects was used in addition to the 666-subject first cohort. In the later analysis, no new phenotypic data were used to find candidate immune exposures; instead, reliance was placed on TCR beta sequences and their occurrence across donors. Every discovery cohort repertoire had been produced on one sequencing platform. Of the 350 to 450 genotyped donors, roughly 80% were placed in the genetic ancestry cluster associated with self-reported Caucasian donors. Among about 400 genotyped donors of the cohort, an average of roughly 230,000 unique TCR beta nucleotide sequences was sequenced per donor, of which about 19% were non-productive. The study combined high-throughput TCR immunosequencing, statistical association of individual TCRs with disease status, and machine learning to predict cytomegalovirus infection status. An early release that covered roughly 600 HLA-typed donors contained approximately 300 gigabases of sequencing data and 85 million to 100 million unique TCR sequences. The T cell repertoires of 666 subjects were profiled by immunosequencing and related to cytomegalovirus serostatus. Class I and class II HLA loci were covered by the typing at four-digit resolution. Donor age, sex, ethnicity and CMV serostatus were compiled together with the repertoire data. A few DR-DQ haplotypes were treated as single units for association and clustering because of strong linkage in the cohort. A later genetic analysis took genome-wide SNP genotypes for about 65% of the roughly 670 donors and used that subset as a discovery cohort. A later analysis re-analyzed previously published TCR beta repertoires from roughly 630 donors and added high-resolution HLA genotyping to study TCR occurrence patterns. Typing coverage differed by locus: A, B, C, DRB1 and DQB1 were typed in about 629-630 donors, DQA1 in 522, DPA1 in 600 to 610, and DPB1 in about 450. The study aimed to test whether cataloging public T cell receptors could reveal signatures of past pathogen exposure. The study at large found these results: At a false discovery rate of 0.05, a later analysis linked 16,951 TCR beta sequences to specific HLA alleles. A later genetic analysis associated a missense DCLRE1C variant with V-gene and J-gene trimming of TCR beta chains, and an independent cohort replicated the association. According to a later analysis, most CMV-associated TCR beta chains appeared to be HLA-restricted, and the HLA associations seemed to be driven largely by CMV exposure. The 87-base-pair reads could not distinguish some IMGT-functional V segments, including TRBV6-2 and TRBV6-3, so those segments were excluded. Compared with the approximately 670-donor mean, donors in an Asian-associated ancestry cluster had fewer N-insertions in productive TCRs, according to a later genetic analysis. Several of the top co-occurrence clusters appeared to be linked to parvovirus B19, influenza, CMV and Epstein-Barr virus, according to a later analysis. Roughly uniform sequencing depth across donors was assumed in presence/absence analyses, although this assumption may not hold. In this cohort, only TCR beta chains were sequenced, and detectable features were limited by the absence of alpha or paired-chain data. Most TCR sequences were observed very rarely across donors, whereas some public TCRs were present in many individuals. In a later analysis, TCR association rates were found to vary across HLA loci, with the most associated TCRs seen for DRB1 alleles and the fewest for HLA-C alleles. Compared with equally common non-associated chains, HLA-associated TCR beta chains in a later analysis were more clonally expanded and had lower generation probabilities. According to the authors, the approach could potentially be generalized to other disease states and immunological phenotypes. In an earlier analysis of a few hundred of the donors, most TCR beta V segments were observed in productive rearrangements about 87% or about 30% of the time, broadly matching IMGT annotations. A group of highly shared sequence variants was considered likely to be a technical artifact of the sequencing pipeline. Linkage disequilibrium might explain the correlated functional status among segregating V segments, but an unknown experimental factor could not be ruled out. When HLA alleles, especially DR and DQ, strongly co-occurred, TCR associations were difficult to assign to individual alleles. Three of the identified cytomegalovirus-associated TCR beta chains were confirmed in vitro to be specific for cytomegalovirus antigens. The only immune exposure information available for the cohort was CMV serostatus. The classifier was reported to diagnose cytomegalovirus status with high specificity and sensitivity in both the original cohort and the validation cohort. A further reported finding was that TCR beta sequences accurately predicted the HLA-A and HLA-B alleles for most subjects in the first cohort. Because some donors lacked HLA typing at each locus, the association tests relied only on the typed subset. The study gave a list of around 170 TCR beta chains associated with cytomegalovirus. Because counts were too low, some 17 rarely observed V segments, including chromosome 9 orphons, were excluded from the earlier analysis of under 650 of the donors.

The cohort was made up of about 670 healthy bone marrow donors. Cohort members were all nominally healthy when sampled, although unrecorded immune exposures were likely present. The donor was CMV seropositive and was included in the group of approximately 310 seropositive cohort members. A peripheral blood sample was provided by each donor, and peripheral blood mononuclear cells were used for TCR beta sequencing. Genomic DNA extraction from the blood cell samples was performed with the Qiagen DNeasy Blood Extraction Kit. Libraries were made using the immunoSEQ multiplex PCR assay. The multiplex PCR relied on a mix of 60 forward primers for TCR Vbeta segments and 13 reverse primers for TCR Jbeta segments. The CDR3 region of rearranged TCR beta genes was amplified from genomic DNA with a multiplex PCR assay. The Illumina HiSeq System was used to sequence the amplified TCR beta libraries as 87-base-pair reads. The published analysis was carried out like this. Across the 670 or so repertoires, a later analysis counted about 81 million unique TCR beta chains, approximately 12 million of which were shared by at least two donors. To remove PCR and sequencing errors, raw reads were error-corrected and collapsed into unique sequences using a nearest-neighbor algorithm that merged closely related sequences. CDR3 sequences were aligned to IMGT reference sequences to assign V, D and J gene segments. Each retained sequence needed at least a six-nucleotide match to both a V gene segment and a J gene segment. A rearrangement was called productive if the CDR3 had no stop codons and remained in frame with V and J, and every other rearrangement was called non-productive. Following IMGT convention, CDR3 was defined as the stretch from the second conserved V-encoded cysteine up to the conserved J-encoded phenylalanine. In an earlier analysis of more than 550 of the donors, sequences lacking an unambiguous match to a single V gene segment were excluded. An earlier analysis of some 610 of the donors called V segments functional above 56.7% productive rearrangements and segregating when the between-donor standard deviation exceeded 5%. To diagnose cytomegalovirus status from the catalog of TCR beta chain sequences, a statistical classification framework was built. In a later analysis, TCR nucleotide sequences were compared against IMGT/GENE-DB human TR gene sequences so that V and J genes could be assigned. A later analysis assigned CDR3 sequences and most-parsimonious VDJ recombination scenarios with the TCRdist pipeline. In a later analysis, each TCR beta chain was defined by its CDR3 amino acid sequence together with its V-gene family, and reads without a unique V-gene family were excluded. A later analysis removed 550 to 650 highly shared, low-generation-probability nucleotide sequences to deal with suspected cross-contamination and a sequencing artifact. For each public chain, a later analysis derived a clonal expansion index from normalized ranks of inferred template counts within each repertoire. A later analysis computed generation probabilities with a VDJ recombination model fitted to out-of-frame rearrangements, and checked the results against IGoR. A later analysis scored TCR-TCR, TCR-HLA and TCR-CMV co-occurrence with hypergeometric tests, applying a repertoire-size bias correction to TCR pairs. In a later analysis, false discovery rates were estimated by permuting HLA or CMV assignments 20 times. In a later analysis, co-occurring TCRs were grouped with DBSCAN, and TCRdist sequence similarity was added when clustering was performed within HLA-allele-positive subsets. Co-occurrence clustering excluded repertoires with fewer than 30,000 or more than 120,000 public chains, plus five with anomalous nucleotide sharing. What TCRdb holds here is the immuneACCESS table cut down to in-frame rearrangements. Part of the clones is not present; checked against another copy, under half of the missing clones reflect an unresolved V gene, and the others are unexplained. That table furnishes V, J and clone size, whereas the DNA furnished D and trimming. Here the sample has tens of thousands of clones; more than 55% occur a single time. The ten largest clones add up to around 4.7% of the sample.

The germline V gene sets CDR1 to MGHRA and CDR2 to YSYEKL. Germline trimming: 4 bases from V, 11 bases from J; junction bases outside gene matches: 9. The CDR3 holds 15 amino acids from the cysteine to the phenylalanine. Just CDR3 DNA is preserved here, 45 bases in frame from base 1. Details on this clone: Its antigen remains undetermined. Base qualities were left out, and no much larger clone turns up one base away.

Sample: PBMCs. The rearrangement joined TRBV4-1 to TRBJ1-4; 11 nucleotides in the junction match TRBD1. This clonotype was obtained from a man aged 55 to 69 in good health and CMV-seropositive. The CDR3 reads CASSLGQGAGVKLFF. The nucleotide sequence reads TGCGCCAGCAGCCTCGGACAGGGGGCGGGAGTCAAACTGTTTTTT.